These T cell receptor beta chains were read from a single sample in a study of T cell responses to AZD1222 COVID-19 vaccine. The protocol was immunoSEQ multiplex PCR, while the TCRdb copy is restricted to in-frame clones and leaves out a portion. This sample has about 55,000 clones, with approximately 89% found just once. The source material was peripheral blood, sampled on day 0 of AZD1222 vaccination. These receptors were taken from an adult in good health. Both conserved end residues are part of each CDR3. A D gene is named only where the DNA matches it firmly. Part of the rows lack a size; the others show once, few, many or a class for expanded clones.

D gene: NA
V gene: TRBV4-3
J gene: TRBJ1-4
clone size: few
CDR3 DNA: TGCGCCAGCAGCCTGGGGGTGGGGGAAAAACTGTTTTTT
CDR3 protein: CASSLGVGEKLFF

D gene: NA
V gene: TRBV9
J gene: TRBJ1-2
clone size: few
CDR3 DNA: TGTGCCAGTCGGACAGCCCCTGGGTATGGCTACACCTTC
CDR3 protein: CASRTAPGYGYTF

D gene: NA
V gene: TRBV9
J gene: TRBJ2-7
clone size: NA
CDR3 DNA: TGTGCCAGCAGCGTAGAGGGTCCATCCTACGAGCAGTACTTC
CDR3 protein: CASSVEGPSYEQYF

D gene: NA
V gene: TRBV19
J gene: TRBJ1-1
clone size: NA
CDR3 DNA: TGTGCCAGTAGTAGCCCAGGGCTGGGCACTGAAGCTTTCTTT
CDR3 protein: CASSSPGLGTEAFF

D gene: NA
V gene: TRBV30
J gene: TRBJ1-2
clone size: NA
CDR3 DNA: TGTGCCTGGAGAGAAAAAGGGCTCTATGGCTACACCTTC
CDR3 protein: CAWREKGLYGYTF

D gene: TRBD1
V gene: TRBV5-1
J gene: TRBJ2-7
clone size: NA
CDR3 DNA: TGCGCCAGCAGCCTCGGACAGGGTGGAGAGCAGTACTTC
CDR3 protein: CASSLGQGGEQYF

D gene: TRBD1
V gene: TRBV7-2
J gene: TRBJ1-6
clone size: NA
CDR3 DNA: TGTGCCAGCAGCGCACAGGGGCACGGTAATTCACCCCTCCACTTT
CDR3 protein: CASSAQGHGNSPLHF

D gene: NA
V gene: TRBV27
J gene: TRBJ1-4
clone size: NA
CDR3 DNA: TGTGCCAGCAGTCCCCGGAGGGGCGGTAATGAAAAACTGTTTTTT
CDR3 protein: CASSPRRGGNEKLFF

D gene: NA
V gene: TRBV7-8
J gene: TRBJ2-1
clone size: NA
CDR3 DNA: TGTGCCAGCAGCTCATTCCTAGGGGAGCTGAATGAGCAGTTCTTC
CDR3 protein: CASSSFLGELNEQFF

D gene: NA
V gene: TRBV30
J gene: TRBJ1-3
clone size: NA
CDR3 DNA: TGTGCCTGGAGTGACACGACCTGGGGCACCTCTGGAAACACCATATATTTT
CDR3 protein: CAWSDTTWGTSGNTIYF

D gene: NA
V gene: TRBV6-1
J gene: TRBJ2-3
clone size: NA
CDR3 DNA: TGTGCCAGCAGTGAAGAAACAGTTTACGATACGCAGTATTTT
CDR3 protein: CASSEETVYDTQYF

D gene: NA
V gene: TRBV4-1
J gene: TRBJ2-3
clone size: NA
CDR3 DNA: TGCGCCAGCAGCCAAGGCGGGGTAAGGACAGATACGCAGTATTTT
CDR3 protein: CASSQGGVRTDTQYF

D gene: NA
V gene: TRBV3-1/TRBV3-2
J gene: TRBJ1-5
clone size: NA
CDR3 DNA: TGTGCCAGCAGCCAAGGCGGGGGAATCAATCAGCCCCAGCATTTT
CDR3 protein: CASSQGGGINQPQHF

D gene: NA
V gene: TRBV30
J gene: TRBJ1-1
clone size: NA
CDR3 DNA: TGTGCCTGGAGTTCGACAGGGAACACTGAAGCTTTCTTT
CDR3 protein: CAWSSTGNTEAFF

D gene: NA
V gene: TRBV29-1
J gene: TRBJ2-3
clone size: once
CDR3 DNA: TGCAGCGTGGTTGCCTCGGGATCAGCGCAGTATTTT
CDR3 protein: CSVVASGSAQYF

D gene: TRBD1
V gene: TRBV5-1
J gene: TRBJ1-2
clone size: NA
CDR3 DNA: TGCGCCAGCAGCTTGGGGTCGACCCCCGGACAGGGTGCAACGGGCTACACCTTC
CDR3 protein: CASSLGSTPGQGATGYTF

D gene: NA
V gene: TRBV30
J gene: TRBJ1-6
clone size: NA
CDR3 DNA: TGTGCCTGGGCCAACCGACATTACTCCTATAATTCACCCCTCCACTTT
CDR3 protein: CAWANRHYSYNSPLHF

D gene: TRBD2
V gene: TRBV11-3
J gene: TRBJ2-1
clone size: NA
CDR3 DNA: TGTGCCAGCAGCAGCGGACTAGCGGGAGGCAATGAGCAGTTCTTC
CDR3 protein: CASSSGLAGGNEQFF

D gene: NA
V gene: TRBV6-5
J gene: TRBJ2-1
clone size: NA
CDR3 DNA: TGTGCCAGCAGACAGGGCGGGGACTACAATGAGCAGTTCTTC
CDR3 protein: CASRQGGDYNEQFF

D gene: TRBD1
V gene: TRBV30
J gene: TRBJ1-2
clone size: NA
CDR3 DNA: TGTGCCTGTGACAGGGTGAATGGCTACACCTTC
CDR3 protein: CACDRVNGYTF

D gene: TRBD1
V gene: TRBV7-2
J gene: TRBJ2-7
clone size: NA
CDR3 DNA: TGTGCCAGCAGCTTCCCCGGGACAGGGGGGGACGAGCAGTACTTC
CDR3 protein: CASSFPGTGGDEQYF

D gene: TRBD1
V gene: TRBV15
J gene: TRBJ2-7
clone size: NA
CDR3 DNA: TGTGCCACCAGCAGCCCATGGGTCAGGGACAGGAACGAGCAGTACTTC
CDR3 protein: CATSSPWVRDRNEQYF

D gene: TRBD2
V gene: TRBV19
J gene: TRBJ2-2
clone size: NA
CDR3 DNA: TGTGCCAGTAGTACGAACCACGCGACTAGCGGGAGAGGTGACACCGGGGAGCTGTTTTTT
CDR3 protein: CASSTNHATSGRGDTGELFF

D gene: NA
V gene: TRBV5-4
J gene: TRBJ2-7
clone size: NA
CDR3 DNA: TGTGCCAGCAGTACAGCCCCCCTAACCTACGAGCAGTACTTC
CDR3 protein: CASSTAPLTYEQYF

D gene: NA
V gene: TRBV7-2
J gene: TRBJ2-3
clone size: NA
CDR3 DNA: TGTGCCAGCAGCTCCCGGGCTCTAGATACGCAGTATTTT
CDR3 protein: CASSSRALDTQYF

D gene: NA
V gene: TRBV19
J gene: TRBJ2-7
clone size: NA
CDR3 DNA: TGTGCCAGTAGTATTGTTGGGAGGTTGGCCTACGAGCAGTACTTC
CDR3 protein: CASSIVGRLAYEQYF

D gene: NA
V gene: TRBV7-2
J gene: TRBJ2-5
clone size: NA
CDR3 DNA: TGTGCCAGCAGCCAACCCATTGGCGAGATGTACGCCCAGTACTTC
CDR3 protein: CASSQPIGEMYAQYF

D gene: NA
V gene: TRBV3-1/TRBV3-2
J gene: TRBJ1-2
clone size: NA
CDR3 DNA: TGTGCCAGCAGCCAAGGGAGGGACGGAGGCTATGGCTACACCTTC
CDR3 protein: CASSQGRDGGYGYTF

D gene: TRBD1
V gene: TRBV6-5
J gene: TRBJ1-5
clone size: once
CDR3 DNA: TGTGCCAGCAGCGGACAGGGGAGCAATCAGCCCCAGCATTTT
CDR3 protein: CASSGQGSNQPQHF

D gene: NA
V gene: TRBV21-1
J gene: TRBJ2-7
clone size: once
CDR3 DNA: TGTGCCAGCAGCAGCGACCGGGACAAGTCCTACGAGCAGTACTTC
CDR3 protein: CASSSDRDKSYEQYF

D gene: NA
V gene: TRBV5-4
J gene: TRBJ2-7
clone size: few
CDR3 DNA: TGTGCCAGCAGCGTAGCCGGATCCTACGAGCAGTACTTC
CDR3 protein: CASSVAGSYEQYF

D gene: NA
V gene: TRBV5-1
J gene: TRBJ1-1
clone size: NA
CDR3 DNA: TGCGCCAGCAGCCCGGGTACAGACCTCAACACTGAAGCTTTCTTT
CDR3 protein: CASSPGTDLNTEAFF

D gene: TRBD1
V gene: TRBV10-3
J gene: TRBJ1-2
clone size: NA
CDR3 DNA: TGTGCCATCAGTCTCGGACAGGGGCCGGATGGCTACACCTTC
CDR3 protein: CAISLGQGPDGYTF

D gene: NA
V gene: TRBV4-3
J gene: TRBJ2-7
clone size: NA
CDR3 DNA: TGCGCCAGCAGCCAAGATACGGGTACCTACGAGCAGTACTTC
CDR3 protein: CASSQDTGTYEQYF

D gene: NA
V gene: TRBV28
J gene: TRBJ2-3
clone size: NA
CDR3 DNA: TGTGCCAGCAGGGGTTACACACGGGCCACAGATACGCAGTATTTT
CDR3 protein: CASRGYTRATDTQYF

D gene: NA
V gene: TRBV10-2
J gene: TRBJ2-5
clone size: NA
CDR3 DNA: TGCGCCAGCAGTGAATGGAGTCTAGCCCCAGAGACCCAGTACTTC
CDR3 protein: CASSEWSLAPETQYF

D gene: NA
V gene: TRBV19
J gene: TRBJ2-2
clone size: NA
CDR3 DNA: TGTGCCAGTAGTATCGGGGCCCCGAACACCGGGGAGCTGTTTTTT
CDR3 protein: CASSIGAPNTGELFF

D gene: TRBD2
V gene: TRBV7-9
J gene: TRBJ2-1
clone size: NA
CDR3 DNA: TGTGCCAGCAGCTTAAGCGGGAGACAATTCGCCTACAATGAGCAGTTCTTC
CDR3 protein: CASSLSGRQFAYNEQFF

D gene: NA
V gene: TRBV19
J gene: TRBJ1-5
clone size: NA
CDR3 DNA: TGTGCCAGTAACCGGGTCAATCAGCCCCAGCATTTT
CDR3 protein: CASNRVNQPQHF

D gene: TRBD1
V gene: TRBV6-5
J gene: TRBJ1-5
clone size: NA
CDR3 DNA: TGTGCCAGCAGACCGGACAGGGATATTGATCAGCCCCAGCATTTT
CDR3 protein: CASRPDRDIDQPQHF

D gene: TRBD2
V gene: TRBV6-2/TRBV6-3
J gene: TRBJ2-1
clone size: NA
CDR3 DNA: TGTGCCAGCAGCCCTCTGGCGGGACAGACTAGCGGGAGGGGCATCAATGAGCAGTTCTTC
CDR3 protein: CASSPLAGQTSGRGINEQFF

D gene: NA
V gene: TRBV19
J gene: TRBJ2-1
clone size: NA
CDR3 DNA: TGTGCCAGTAGTTCCTCGGTCCGCTCCTACAATGAGCAGTTCTTC
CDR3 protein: CASSSSVRSYNEQFF

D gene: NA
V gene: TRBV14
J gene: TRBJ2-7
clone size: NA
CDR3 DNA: TGTGCCAGCAGCCAAGCGATTGGGCCCGAGTTCTCCTACGAGCAGTACTTC
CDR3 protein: CASSQAIGPEFSYEQYF

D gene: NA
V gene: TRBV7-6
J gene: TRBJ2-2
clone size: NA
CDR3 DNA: TGTGCCAGCAGCACCCACCCCCAGGGGAACACCGGGGAGCTGTTTTTT
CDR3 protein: CASSTHPQGNTGELFF

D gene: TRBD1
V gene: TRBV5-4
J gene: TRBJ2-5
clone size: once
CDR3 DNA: TGTGCCAGCAGCTTGGGCCTGGGACAGCAAGAGACCCAGTACTTC
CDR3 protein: CASSLGLGQQETQYF

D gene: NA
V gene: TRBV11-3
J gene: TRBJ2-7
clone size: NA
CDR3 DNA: TGTGCCAGCAGCTTAGGGGCGAGCACATCCTACGAGCAGTACTTC
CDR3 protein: CASSLGASTSYEQYF

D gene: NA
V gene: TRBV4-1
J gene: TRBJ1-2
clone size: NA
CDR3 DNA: TGCGCCAGCAGCAAAGAAGCAGCTGAAAACTATGGCTACACCTTC
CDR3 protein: CASSKEAAENYGYTF

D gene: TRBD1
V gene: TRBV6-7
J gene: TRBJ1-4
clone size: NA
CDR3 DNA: TGTGCCAGCAGTTACAAGAACTTGGGACAGGGGATTAAAAAACTGTTTTTT
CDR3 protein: CASSYKNLGQGIKKLFF

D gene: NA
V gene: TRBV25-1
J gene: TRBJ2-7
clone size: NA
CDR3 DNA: TGTGCCAGCAGGGGGGAGGCCAGCTCCTACGAGCAGTACTTC
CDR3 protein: CASRGEASSYEQYF

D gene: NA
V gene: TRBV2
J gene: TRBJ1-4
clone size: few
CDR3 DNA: TGTGCCAGCAGCAGGGGTACTAATGAAAAACTGTTTTTT
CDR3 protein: CASSRGTNEKLFF

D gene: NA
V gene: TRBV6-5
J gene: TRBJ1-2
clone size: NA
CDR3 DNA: TGTGCCAGCAGTTACGGGGAGCGGGTCGGGGGCTACACCTTC
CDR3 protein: CASSYGERVGGYTF

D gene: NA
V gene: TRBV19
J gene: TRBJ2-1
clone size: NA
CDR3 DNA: TGTGCCAGTAGTATAGGGGGCGGGGTTTACAATGAGCAGTTCTTC
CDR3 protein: CASSIGGGVYNEQFF

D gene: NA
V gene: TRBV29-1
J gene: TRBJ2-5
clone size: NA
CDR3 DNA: TGCAGCGTTGAATCAGGGGCGGGAGAGACCCAGTACTTC
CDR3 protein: CSVESGAGETQYF

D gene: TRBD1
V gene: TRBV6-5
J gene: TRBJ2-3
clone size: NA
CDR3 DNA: TGTGCCAGCAGTTTGGACAGGGGCACAGATACGCAGTATTTT
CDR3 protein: CASSLDRGTDTQYF

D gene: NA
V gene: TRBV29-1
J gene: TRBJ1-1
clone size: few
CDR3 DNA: TGCAGCGCATTTCGACAGCGAGATTCTGAAGCTTTCTTT
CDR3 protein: CSAFRQRDSEAFF

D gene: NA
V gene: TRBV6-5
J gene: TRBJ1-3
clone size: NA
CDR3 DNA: TGTGCCAGCAGTTACGGACCAAGAAACACCATATATTTT
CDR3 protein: CASSYGPRNTIYF

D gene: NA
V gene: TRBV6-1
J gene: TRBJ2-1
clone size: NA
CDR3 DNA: TGTGCCAGCAGTGAAGGCCACAGGGTGTCCTACAATGAGCAGTTCTTC
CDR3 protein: CASSEGHRVSYNEQFF